This TCR beta chain appears in the sequencing data of a study of blood T cell repertoires in COVID-19. Patients at the Seattle site were enrolled during active infection and followed longitudinally. The CDR3 spans 15 residues. V lost 5 bases, J lost 3 bases, and 14 bases lay in between. The germline V gene encodes CDR1 MNHEY and CDR2 SMNVEV (reference sequence). This clone has just a few counts. The protocol was immunoSEQ multiplex PCR, while the TCRdb copy is restricted to in-frame clones and leaves out a portion. The sample lists approximately 180,000 clones; about 84% were seen once. The chain carries TRBV27 and TRBJ1-5; possibly TRBD1 for D (6 bases). The origin of this receptor is a person aged 65-85 years with COVID-19, enrolled during active disease. Sequencing was performed on peripheral blood. Here the CDR3 DNA reads TGTGCCAGCAGTCCTATGACAGGAGCCAATCAGCCCCAGCATTTT. Its protein product is CASSPMTGANQPQHF.